The source of this T cell receptor beta chain is a study of beta chain features in type 1 diabetes (dated by TCRdb to the late 2010s). Looking at the study overall: Mean age, gender distribution, total cell number and subset yield did not differ between patients and healthy donors. Across all samples, around 100 million sorted cells were examined, and cell number per subset correlated strongly with RNA yield. The study compared TCRB repertoires of sorted circulating CD4+ T cell subsets between recently diagnosed type 1 diabetes patients and matched healthy donors. Whereas all 30 or so donors provided naive and central memory subsets, regulatory and stem cell-like memory subsets were isolated from just 8 patients and roughly 8 healthy donors.

A single peripheral blood draw of about 116 mL on average was collected from each donor into heparinised tubes. A BD FACSAria II was used to sort naive, central memory, regulatory and stem cell-like memory CD4+ T cells with a panel that included CD45RO, CCR7, CD25, CD127, CD95 and CD27. All sorted populations exceeded 95% purity. PBMCs were isolated immediately by Lymphoprep density gradient centrifugation and stained directly without culture. So that batch effects would be minimized, each experiment stained and sorted samples in pairs, pairing one healthy donor with one patient. As encoded in the germline V gene, CDR1 is LGHNA while CDR2 is YSLEER. V loses 0 bases, J loses 4 bases, and the germline ends lie 7 bases apart. Reading from cysteine to phenylalanine, the CDR3 counts 14 amino acids. The only DNA kept is the CDR3, 42 bases in frame from the first base. In regard to this clone: This clone's antigen is unknown. No much larger clonotype is one base removed from it; base qualities were not supplied.

Results and caveats for the whole study, not just this receptor: PCR may preferentially amplify shorter templates, but because patient and control samples were amplified and corrected together, any resulting skew would affect both groups equally. Sequencing cDNA rather than genomic DNA could over-represent highly expressing activated cells, although activation and CD3 levels did not differ between groups. In all four CD4+ subsets, TCRB CDR3 length was moderately but significantly shorter in type 1 diabetes patients. Naive, central memory and regulatory TCRB repertoires appeared to be more alike among patients than among healthy donors. Patients with type 1 diabetes made fewer insertions and deleted more nucleotides at VDJ recombination sites, implying thymic rearrangement abnormalities. HLA sub-analyses involved small numbers of individuals, so any influence of HLA type on TCRB rearrangement remained unresolved.

The High Capacity cDNA Reverse Transcription Kit was used to reverse transcribe all of the isolated RNA, meaning that expressed TCRB transcripts were what got sequenced. Naive, central memory and regulatory T cell samples underwent deep immunoSEQ sequencing, averaging about 3.57 million total reads per sample. Sorted cells were lysed in RLT buffer, and RNA was extracted using DNase-treated RNeasy Micro or Mini kits according to cell number. To prevent cross-contamination, every cell subset was processed on its own, while patient and healthy donor samples were processed together. TCRB sequences were amplified from cDNA with the immunoSEQ multiplex PCR, producing 87-bp fragments spanning the CDR3 region. Sequencing of the amplicons was done on the Illumina HiSeq platform. In the source study's methods: Synthetic template baselines were used to correct PCR bias computationally, reads within Hamming distance 2 were collapsed together, and singletons that could not be merged were discarded. By aligning reads against IMGT, V, D and J genes, CDR3 length, and insertions or deletions at six rearrangement sites were assigned. Within each subset, clonotype counts were normalized to the number of sorted cells before true diversity and Gini coefficients were calculated with the tcR R package. Repertoire sharing was quantified using the overlap coefficient calculated on TCRB nucleotide sequences. TCRdb retrieved this table from immuneACCESS and kept in-frame rearrangements only. Not all clones are present; in checked studies, unresolved V genes account for under half, and no reason is known for the remainder. The V and J calls and clone size are taken from that table; D and trimming were inferred from the DNA. The sample records about 320,000 clones, around 13% of which are singletons. About 6.7% of the sample lies in the top ten.

This receptor was obtained from a man aged 25 to 45 in good health. The chain is made from TRBV4-3 and TRBJ1-3; no D gene call is confident. Material for sequencing was central memory CD4+ T cells from blood. Read as DNA, the sequence is TGCGCCAGCAGCCAAGATATGGGCGGAAACACCATATATTTT. This encodes CASSQDMGGNTIYF.